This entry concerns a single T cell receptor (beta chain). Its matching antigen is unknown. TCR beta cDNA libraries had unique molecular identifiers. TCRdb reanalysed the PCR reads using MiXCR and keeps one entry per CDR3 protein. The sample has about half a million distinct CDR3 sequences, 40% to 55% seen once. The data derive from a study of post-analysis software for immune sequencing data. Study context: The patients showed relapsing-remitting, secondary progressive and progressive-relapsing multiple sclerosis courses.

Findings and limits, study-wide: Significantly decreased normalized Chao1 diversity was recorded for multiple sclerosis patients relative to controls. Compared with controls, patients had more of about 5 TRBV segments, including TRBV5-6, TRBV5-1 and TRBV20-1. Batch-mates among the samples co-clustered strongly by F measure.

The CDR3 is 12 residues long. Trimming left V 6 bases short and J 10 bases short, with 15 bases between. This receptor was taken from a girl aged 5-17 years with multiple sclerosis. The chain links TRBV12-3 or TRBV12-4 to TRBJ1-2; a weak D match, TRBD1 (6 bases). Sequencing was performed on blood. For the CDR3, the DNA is TGTGCCAGCAGCGTGATGACAGGCTTCTACACCTTC. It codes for CASSVMTGFYTF.